A selection of T cell receptor beta chains follows, all from one sample in a study of shared T cell receptors in the human thymus. Clones were sequenced by immunoSEQ multiplex PCR, and TCRdb holds only the in-frame ones, with some missing. The sample shows about 500,000 clones, approximately 80% of them seen only once. These same data were also listed under a study on human thymus T cells.

Input material: thymocytes. The source of these receptors is a boy under two years old with a congenital heart defect. The CDR3 runs from the conserved cysteine through the conserved F or W. The D gene is left open where the match is weak. Not all rows give a size; the values are once, few, many and, for expanded clones, a class.

V gene	J gene	clone size	D gene	CDR3 DNA	CDR3 protein
TRBV2	TRBJ2-6	few	NA	TGTGCCAGCAGTTTCAGGGAGGCTGGGGCCAACGTCCTGACTTTC	CASSFREAGANVLTF
TRBV28	TRBJ2-3	NA	TRBD2	TGTGCCAGCAGTGGGACTAGCGGGACCGATACGCAGTATTTT	CASSGTSGTDTQYF
TRBV6-6	TRBJ2-2	few	TRBD1	TGTGCCAGCAGTGGCCGACAGGGGAACACCGGGGAGCTGTTTTTT	CASSGRQGNTGELFF
TRBV30	TRBJ2-7	NA	NA	TGTGCCTGGAGTGTTACCCAGTGCCGCTACGAGCAGTACTTC	CAWSVTQCRYEQYF
TRBV4-2	TRBJ2-7	NA	TRBD1	TGTGCCAGCAGCCATATACCGGGACAGAGCTCCTACGAGCAGTACTTC	CASSHIPGQSSYEQYF
TRBV28	TRBJ2-3	NA	TRBD1	TGTGCCAGCAGTTTAAGCGGGACAGGGGGCACAGATACGCAGTATTTT	CASSLSGTGGTDTQYF
TRBV18	TRBJ2-3	NA	NA	TGTGCCAGCTCACCATCGTTTCGGGAGAGGGGCACAGATACGCAGTATTTT	CASSPSFRERGTDTQYF
TRBV2	TRBJ2-3	once	NA	TGTGCCAGCAGTGAAAGTCTGCTAGCGAGGACAGATACGCAGTATTTT	CASSESLLARTDTQYF
TRBV28	TRBJ2-1	once	TRBD2	TGTGCCAGCAGGTGTACTAGCGGGAGGTACAATGAGCAGTTCTTC	CASRCTSGRYNEQFF
TRBV5-4	TRBJ2-1	few	NA	TGTGCCAGCAGCTTGGGGGTGAACCACTACTACAATGAGCAGTTCTTC	CASSLGVNHYYNEQFF
TRBV5-6	TRBJ1-2	NA	TRBD1	TGTGCCAGCAGCCTAGGGGGCAGCGACTATGGCTACACCTTC	CASSLGGSDYGYTF
TRBV12-5	TRBJ2-3	NA	NA	TGTGCTAGTGGACCCATCCCTCCGCCGCCAGGCTACAGCACAGATACGCAGTATTTT	CASGPIPPPPGYSTDTQYF
TRBV2	TRBJ2-7	NA	NA	TGTGCCAGCAGCCCCGCGCGTTACGAGCAGTACTTC	CASSPARYEQYF
TRBV5-6	TRBJ1-2	few	TRBD1	TGTGCCAGCAGCTTGGGGGACAGTGCCTATGGCTACACCTTC	CASSLGDSAYGYTF
TRBV7-2	TRBJ2-7	NA	TRBD2	TGTGCCAGCAGCTTATCTTTCCTGCAAGCGGGAGGGCCCTCCTACGAGCAGTACTTC	CASSLSFLQAGGPSYEQYF
TRBV7-3	TRBJ2-1	NA	TRBD2	TGTGCCAGCAGCAAAAGGGGACTAATAGACAATGAGCAGTTCTTC	CASSKRGLIDNEQFF
TRBV7-2	TRBJ2-1	few	NA	TGTGCCAGCAGCTTAGGTACCCCCCCCCGGAATGAGCAGTTCTTC	CASSLGTPPRNEQFF
TRBV11-2	TRBJ1-2	NA	TRBD1	TGTGCCAGCAGCTTAGACAATCGAAACAGGGGGCCCGGCGGCTACACCTTC	CASSLDNRNRGPGGYTF
TRBV5-4	TRBJ2-7	few	NA	TGTGCCAGCAGCTTGAGTTGGGAACAGGGTACCTACGAGCAGTACTTC	CASSLSWEQGTYEQYF
TRBV4-1	TRBJ1-2	NA	NA	TGCGCCAGCAGCCCACCAGGACAGCTAAACTATGGCTACACCTTC	CASSPPGQLNYGYTF
TRBV27	TRBJ2-6	NA	NA	TGTGCCAGCAGTCCGCCGACGGGAGTGAGGAGCTCTGGGGCCAACGTCCTGACTTTC	CASSPPTGVRSSGANVLTF
TRBV15	TRBJ2-1	NA	TRBD2	TGTGCCACCAGCAGAGGGGTATTAGCGGGCGGCTCCTACAATGAGCAGTTCTTC	CATSRGVLAGGSYNEQFF
TRBV19	TRBJ1-3	NA	NA	TGTGCCAGTAGTATTGCAAGCAGGCCCCTCTCTGGAAACACCATATATTTT	CASSIASRPLSGNTIYF
TRBV7-9	TRBJ2-4	few	NA	TGTGCCAGCAGCTATGGAGGGGAGCCGGGACAGTTTCAGTACTTC	CASSYGGEPGQFQYF
TRBV7-2	TRBJ2-7	NA	TRBD2	TGTGCCAGCAGCTTGGGACTAGCCGGCGACGAGCAGTACTTC	CASSLGLAGDEQYF
TRBV6-5	TRBJ1-6	NA	TRBD1	TGTGCCAGCAGTTACTCGCGCAGGGGGGTTAATTCACCCCTCCACTTT	CASSYSRRGVNSPLHF
TRBV10-2	TRBJ2-7	NA	TRBD2	TGCGCCAGCATCGGCCCTAGCGGGAGCCCGACCTACGAGCAGTACTTC	CASIGPSGSPTYEQYF
TRBV28	TRBJ1-4	NA	TRBD1	TGTGCCAGCAGTTTATTGGGGACAGGGCCAGCAACTAATGAAAAACTGTTTTTT	CASSLLGTGPATNEKLFF
TRBV5-1	TRBJ2-1	NA	NA	TGCGCCAGCAGCTTGGCCAGGACTAACAATGAGCAGTTCTTC	CASSLARTNNEQFF
TRBV4-1	TRBJ1-2	NA	NA	TGCGCCAGCAGCCACCGATACAGGAAAAGATTCTATGGCTACACCTTC	CASSHRYRKRFYGYTF
TRBV27	TRBJ2-1	few	TRBD2	TGTGCCAGCAGTTTATCCCCCACTAGCGGGGGGCGGGACAATGAGCAGTTCTTC	CASSLSPTSGGRDNEQFF
TRBV10-2	TRBJ2-7	few	TRBD2	TGCGCCAGCACACTAGCGGGTGTCCCCTACGAGCAGTACTTC	CASTLAGVPYEQYF
TRBV15	TRBJ2-7	NA	TRBD1	TGTGCCACCAGCAGAGAAGGACAGGGGGCCTACGAGCAGTACTTC	CATSREGQGAYEQYF
TRBV30	TRBJ2-7	NA	NA	TGTGCCTGGAGAAGGGGCAGGGGAGGGTACGAGCAGTACTTC	CAWRRGRGGYEQYF
TRBV28	TRBJ1-5	NA	NA	TGTGCCAGCAGTTTAGGGCAGGGGCGTCAGCCCCAGCATTTT	CASSLGQGRQPQHF
TRBV7-8	TRBJ1-4	NA	TRBD1	TGTGCCAGCAGCTTAAGGGGGCGCCTCAATGAAAAACTGTTTTTT	CASSLRGRLNEKLFF
TRBV6-5	TRBJ1-3	NA	NA	TGTGCCAGCAGTTCCCAGGGTGGGAACACCATATATTTT	CASSSQGGNTIYF
TRBV19	TRBJ1-5	once	TRBD1	TGTGCCAGTAGTTCAACACTCCGGGACAGGGGGGGGCATCAGCCCCAGCATTTT	CASSSTLRDRGGHQPQHF
TRBV5-1	TRBJ2-7	NA	NA	TGCGCCAGCAGCCTCTACCCCGACTCCTACGAGCAGTACTTC	CASSLYPDSYEQYF
TRBV27	TRBJ2-7	NA	TRBD2	TGTGCCAGCAGTTTATGGGGGGGACCCTCAAGCTCCTACGAGCAGTACTTC	CASSLWGGPSSSYEQYF
TRBV29-1	TRBJ2-2	NA	TRBD2	TGCAGCGTTGGTGGCGGGAGAGTGTCCGGGGAGCTGTTTTTT	CSVGGGRVSGELFF
TRBV6-5	TRBJ1-2	few	NA	TGTGCCAGCCGGGGGGCTAACTATGGCTACACCTTC	CASRGANYGYTF
TRBV4-2	TRBJ2-7	NA	TRBD2	TGTGCCAGCAGCCAAGATATAGGCCCTACTAGCGGTTGCTACGAGCAGTACTTC	CASSQDIGPTSGCYEQYF
TRBV5-5	TRBJ1-1	NA	TRBD1	TGTGCCAGCAGCTTGGATAGACAGGGGGCAGATGAAGCTTTCTTT	CASSLDRQGADEAFF
TRBV11-3	TRBJ2-2	NA	TRBD2	TGTGCCAGCAGCTTAGTCGGACTAGCGCGTGCTGGGGAGCTGTTTTTT	CASSLVGLARAGELFF
TRBV7-8	TRBJ2-1	NA	NA	TGTGCCAGCAGCCTTAGTGACAATGAGCAGTTCTTC	CASSLSDNEQFF
TRBV5-1	TRBJ1-2	NA	TRBD1	TGCGCCAGCAGCAACTACAGGGGAGACTATGGCTACACCTTC	CASSNYRGDYGYTF
TRBV30	TRBJ2-1	NA	TRBD2	TGTGCCTGGAGCGCTAGCGGGAGGCACTACTCCTACAATGAGCAGTTCTTC	CAWSASGRHYSYNEQFF
TRBV6-1	TRBJ2-1	once	TRBD2	TGTGCCAGCAGTGAGCCAATGGGACTAGCGGGAGCCTACAATGAGCAGTTCTTC	CASSEPMGLAGAYNEQFF